This paragraph covers one TCR beta chain sequence. This CDR3 is 12 amino acids long. Trimming cost V 5 bases and J 4 bases, with 7 bases left between them. The data were taken from a study of blood T cell repertoires in COVID-19. This table comes from immunoSEQ multiplex PCR, and its TCRdb copy is limited to in-frame clones, with some not included. The sample has fewer than 55,000 clones, around 85% seen once; the top ten hold around 2.3%. The sequence derives from a middle-aged man with acute or convalescent COVID-19. This sequence joins TRBV12-3 or TRBV12-4 and TRBJ2-3; D call uncertain. The sequencing input was peripheral blood. The CDR3 sequence is CASSPYPDTQYF. The CDR3 nucleotides are TGTGCCAGCAGTCCCTACCCAGATACGCAGTATTTT.